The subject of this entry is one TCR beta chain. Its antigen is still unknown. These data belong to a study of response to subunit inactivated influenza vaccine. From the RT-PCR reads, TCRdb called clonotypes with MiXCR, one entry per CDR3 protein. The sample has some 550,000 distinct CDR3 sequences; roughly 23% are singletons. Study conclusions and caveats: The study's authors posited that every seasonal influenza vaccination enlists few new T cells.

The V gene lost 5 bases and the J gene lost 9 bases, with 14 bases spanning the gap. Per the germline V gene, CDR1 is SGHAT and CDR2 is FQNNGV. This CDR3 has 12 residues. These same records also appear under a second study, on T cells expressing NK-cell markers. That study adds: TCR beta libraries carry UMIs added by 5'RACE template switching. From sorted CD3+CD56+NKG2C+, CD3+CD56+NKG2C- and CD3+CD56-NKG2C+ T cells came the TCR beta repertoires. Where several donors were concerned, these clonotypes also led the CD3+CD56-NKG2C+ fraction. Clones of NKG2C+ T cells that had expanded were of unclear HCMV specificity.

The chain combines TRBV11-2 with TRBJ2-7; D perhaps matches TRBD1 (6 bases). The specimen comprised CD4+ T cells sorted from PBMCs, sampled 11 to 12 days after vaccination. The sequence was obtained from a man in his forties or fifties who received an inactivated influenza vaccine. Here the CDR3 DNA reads TGTGCCAGCAGCCCCTCGGGACAAGTGCAGTACTTC. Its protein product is CASSPSGQVQYF.